This TCR beta chain came from a study of cytomegalovirus exposure and HLA in healthy donors. Study conclusions and caveats: TCR sequences were mostly rare, though some public TCRs occurred in many donors. Reportedly, cytomegalovirus status was diagnosed with high sensitivity and specificity.

About this clone itself: Its antigen remains unknown.

TCRdb's copy holds only in-frame clones and misses some; the assay was immunoSEQ multiplex PCR. The repertoire holds more than 300,000 clones, with 86% as singletons. The CDR3 sequence is 15 residues long. CDR1 and CDR2 from the germline V gene are SEHNR and FQNEAQ (reference sequence). V lost 5 bases, J lost 2 bases, and 5 bases stayed unmatched. The source of this sequence is a young woman in good health and CMV-seronegative. This sequence joins TRBV7-9 and TRBJ1-4; 7 bases are shared with TRBD1. Sequencing input: PBMCs. The CDR3 nucleotides read TGTGCCAGCAGCAAGCCAGGGGGGACTAATGAAAAACTGTTTTTT. The encoded protein is CASSKPGGTNEKLFF.